The next 26 T cell receptor beta chains were all read from a single sample in a study of early T cells in non-severe SARS-CoV-2 infection. One entry per CDR3 protein results from TCRdb running MiXCR on the 5' RACE reads. Of 97,000 or so distinct CDR3 sequences detected, less than 15% appear once; the ten largest clones hold 6.2%. The sample taken for sequencing was whole blood. Receptor source: an adult who was a healthcare worker with PCR-confirmed SARS-CoV-2 infection or an uninfected control (not recorded which).

Only a few counts were recorded for this clonotype. V is TRBV18 and J is TRBJ1-6; D gene unclear. CDR1 is KGHSH and CDR2 is LQKENI in the germline V gene. The CDR3 is 15 residues long. The V and J ends lost 3 bases and 7 bases respectively, with 13 bases between them. The CDR3 reads CASSPRNGENSPLHF. As DNA, the CDR3 is TGTGCCAGCTCACCGAGGAACGGGGAAAATTCACCCCTCCACTTT. Full variable domain (missing parts from reference TRBV18 and TRBJ1-6): NAGVMQNPRHLVRRRGQEARLRCSPMKGHSHVYWYRQLPEEGLKFMVYLQKENIIDESGMPKERFSAEFPKEGPSILRIQQVVRGDSAAYFCASSPRNGENSPLHFGNGTRLTVT.

This clonotype was seen at least ten times. This sequence joins TRBV6-1 and TRBJ1-5, with 8 bases aligning to TRBD1. Trimming at V came to 6 bases and at J to 0 bases, leaving 7 bases not matched to a gene. The germline V gene encodes CDR1 MNHNS and CDR2 SASEGT. The CDR3 covers 16 residues. The CDR3 region is CASRARTGYSNQPQHF. The DNA of the CDR3 is TGTGCCAGCAGAGCACGGACAGGGTATAGCAATCAGCCCCAGCATTTT.

This clonotype was counted many times. The chain has TRBV2 and TRBJ2-1, with no clear D. Germline assignment: CDR1 SNHLY and CDR2 FYNNEI. Between the trimmed V and J ends, which lost 11 bases and 6 bases, there was a span of 17 bases. There are 13 residues in the CDR3. The CDR3 protein is CAPTPEWGNEQFF. The CDR3 DNA is TGTGCCCCCACCCCCGAGTGGGGCAATGAGCAGTTCTTC.

In its sample, this clonotype was seen many times. The chain combines TRBV20-1 with TRBJ1-5; D uncertain. This CDR3 has 14 residues. The ends were cut back, 3 bases at V and 1 base at J, with 10 bases in the middle. Germline-derived CDR1 and CDR2 are DFQATT and SNEGSKA (reference sequence). CDR3 sequence reads: CSASRAASNQPQHF. The CDR3 nucleotides read TGCAGTGCTAGCCGAGCTGCGAGCAATCAGCCCCAGCATTTT.

Only one count was recorded for this clonotype. With a much larger clone just one base away, this may be a read error. The J gene is TRBJ2-5, the V gene TRBV7-2; TRBD2 matches at 7 bases. V was pared by 4 bases and J by 5 bases, with 10 bases of the junction left unmatched. Germline V CDR1 and CDR2: SGHTA, FQGNSA. There are 15 residues in the CDR3. CDR3 nucleotide sequence: TGTGCCAGCAGCTCCGAGACTAGCTGGAGTGAGACCCAGTACTTC. It encodes CASSSETSWSETQYF. The whole variable domain, filled in from reference TRBV7-2 and TRBJ2-5, reads GAGVSQSPSNKVTEKGKDVELRCDPISGHTALYWYRQSLGQGLEFLIYFQGNSAPDKSGLPSDRFSAERTGGSVSTLTIQRTQQEDSAVYLCASSSETSWSETQYFGPGTRLLVL.

The genes are TRBV7-9 and TRBJ2-2; D remains unclear. The CDR3 extends over 18 amino acids. Trimming removed 6 bases from V and 3 bases from J, with 23 bases in between. Germline V gives CDR1 SEHNR, CDR2 FQNEAQ (reference sequence). The CDR3: CASRGPGRRPTDTGELFF. The CDR3 DNA sequence: TGTGCCAGCAGGGGCCCGGGCCGAAGACCGACGGACACCGGGGAGCTGTTTTTT.

Ten or more counts support this clonotype. The gene calls are TRBV12-3 or TRBV12-4 and TRBJ1-6; 9 bases are a match to TRBD1. After removal of 5 bases from V and 5 bases from J, the junction contained 10 bases not matched to a gene. The CDR3 is 17 residues long. CDR3 amino acids: CASSRTGERFDNSPLHF. The CDR3 bases are TGTGCCAGCAGTCGGACAGGGGAAAGATTCGATAATTCACCCCTCCACTTT.

J is TRBJ2-5 and V is TRBV20-1; tentative D call: TRBD2 (6 bases). The CDR3 spans 12 residues. The V gene's germline CDR1 is DFQATT and CDR2 SNEGSKA (reference sequence). The germline V and J ends were trimmed by 6 bases and 1 base, with 9 bases remaining between them. CDR3 DNA sequence: TGCAGTGCGCGGACTACCCAAGAGACCCAGTACTTC. Translating gives CSARTTQETQYF.

CDR3 amino acids: CASSLQGDTEAFF. The CDR3 nucleotides read TGTGCCAGCAGCTTACAGGGCGACACTGAAGCTTTCTTT. The J gene is TRBJ1-1, the V gene TRBV7-3, with a tentative D call TRBD1 (5 bases). Per the germline V gene, CDR1 is SGHTA and CDR2 is FQGTGA. V was pared by 2 bases and J by 3 bases, with 7 bases between. The CDR3 runs to 13 residues.

As regards this clonotype: This sequence may be a read error, since a much larger clone differs from it by one base. The chain has TRBV6-6 and TRBJ2-3; no firm D call. V lost 2 bases to trimming and J lost 2 bases, with 5 bases between them. The germline V gene has CDR1 MNHNY and CDR2 SVGAGI (reference sequence). The CDR3 runs 13 residues. Here the CDR3 reads CASSYPTTDTQYF. The CDR3 coding sequence is TGTGCCAGCAGTTACCCGACCACAGATACGCAGTATTTT.

A few counts support this clonotype. The rearrangement uses TRBV28 and TRBJ2-1; 12 bases are shared with TRBD1. CDR1 MDHEN and CDR2 SYDVKM come from the germline V gene. This CDR3 is built from 15 residues. With 8 bases clipped from V and 9 bases from J, the junction kept 11 bases outside the gene matches. The DNA for the CDR3 is TGTGCCAGCCTGATTCAGGGACAGGGGGCGTCTGAGCAGTTCTTC. Its protein is CASLIQGQGASEQFF.

This clonotype was seen a few times. The chain joins TRBV28 to TRBJ1-3; 9 positions agree with TRBD1. Germline-derived CDR1 and CDR2 are MDHEN and SYDVKM. The CDR3 runs 15 residues. V gave up 2 bases and J gave up 6 bases; unmatched junction bases: 5. The CDR3 sequence: CASSLEDRGENTIYF. The CDR3 DNA reads TGTGCCAGCAGTTTAGAGGACAGGGGTGAAAACACCATATATTTT.

This clonotype has at least ten counts. This chain joins TRBV5-1 and TRBJ2-1; D unclear. In germline, CDR1 is SGHRS, CDR2 YFSETQ. CDR3 length: 14 residues. Trimming stripped 0 bases from V and 1 base from J, with 5 bases between. The CDR3 region is CASSLAESYNEQFF. The DNA of the CDR3 is TGCGCCAGCAGCTTGGCCGAATCCTACAATGAGCAGTTCTTC.

This chain joins TRBV19 and TRBJ1-1; D ambiguous. Germline values: CDR1 LNHDA, CDR2 SQIVND (reference sequence). The CDR3 extends over 11 amino acids. The V end lost 9 bases, the J end lost 7 bases, and 12 bases lay between the germline ends. In nucleotides, the CDR3 is TGTGCCAGCGACGACGGAAATGAAGCTTTCTTT. Translating gives CASDDGNEAFF.

Ten or more counts support this clonotype. The chain combines TRBV7-2 with TRBJ1-2; D not certain. CDR3 size: 15 residues. The germline V gene encodes CDR1 SGHTA and CDR2 FQGNSA. V was cut by 0 bases and J by 6 bases, with 14 bases left in between. The DNA for the CDR3 is TGTGCCAGCAGCTTAGCGTACAGATCCTTTGATGGCTACACCTTC. Translated, it gives CASSLAYRSFDGYTF.

The J gene is TRBJ2-7, the V gene TRBV6-5, with a tentative D call TRBD1 (5 bases). Germline lookup yields CDR1 MNHEY and CDR2 SVGAGI. The V and J ends lost 2 bases and 1 base respectively, with 9 bases between them. The CDR3 is 14 amino acids. The CDR3 sequence is CASSYGQGSYEQYF. In DNA form, the CDR3 reads TGTGCCAGCAGTTACGGGCAGGGATCCTACGAGCAGTACTTC.

This sequence joins TRBV28 and TRBJ2-1, with D unclear. V lost 2 bases and J lost 8, with 13 bases in between. CDR1 and CDR2 (germline): MDHEN, SYDVKM. The CDR3 has 14 amino acids. This CDR3 reads CASSLVRLIDEQFF. DNA of the CDR3: TGTGCCAGCAGTTTAGTCAGGTTAATCGATGAGCAGTTCTTC.

This chain links TRBV5-1 with TRBJ1-1; TRBD1 aligns across 7 bases. CDR1 is SGHRS and CDR2 is YFSETQ in the germline V gene. The CDR3 runs to 14 residues. The junction had 14 bases not matched to a gene; V was cut back by 4 bases and J by 11 bases. The CDR3 loop reads CASSHRPDRASAFF. CDR3 DNA: TGCGCCAGCAGCCACCGCCCCGACAGGGCTAGTGCTTTCTTT.

This clonotype was seen only a few times. The chain combines TRBV11-2 with TRBJ2-7, with D maybe TRBD1 (6 bases). V lost 3 bases and J 0 bases, leaving 15 bases between the germline ends. From germline, CDR1 is SGHAT and CDR2 FQNNGV. The CDR3 consists of 16 residues. CDR3 DNA: TGTGCCAGCAGCTTCTCGATGCCGGACAGCTCCTACGAGCAGTACTTC. Translating gives CASSFSMPDSSYEQYF.

This clonotype was seen ten or more times. The rearrangement joins TRBV28 to TRBJ1-2, with TRBD1 as a possible D gene (5 bases). Germline assignment: CDR1 MDHEN and CDR2 SYDVKM. This CDR3 comprises 14 residues. Trimming removed 3 bases from V and 3 bases from J, with 11 bases in between. The CDR3 is CASSFSAGHYGYTF. The CDR3, as DNA: TGTGCCAGCAGTTTTAGCGCGGGACACTATGGCTACACCTTC.

The V and J genes are TRBV20-1 and TRBJ2-1; TRBD2 might be the D (5 bases). Trimming removed 5 bases at V and 0 bases at J, with 14 bases between. CDR1 is DFQATT and CDR2 is SNEGSKA in the germline V gene (reference sequence). The CDR3 spans 15 residues. The CDR3 DNA reads TGCAGTGCTTTAAGCGGCACCAGCTCCTACAATGAGCAGTTCTTC. Its protein product is CSALSGTSSYNEQFF.

This clonotype has only a few counts. The V and J genes are TRBV5-1 and TRBJ2-2; a weak D match, TRBD2 (6 bases). The CDR3 totals 16 residues. Trimming stripped 0 bases from V and 2 bases from J, with 11 bases between. The germline V gene has CDR1 SGHRS and CDR2 YFSETQ. CDR3 bases: TGCGCCAGCAGCTTGGACTTAGCGGTAAACACCGGGGAGCTGTTTTTT. This codes for CASSLDLAVNTGELFF.

The rearrangement links TRBV9 to TRBJ1-3; the D is unclear. The length of the CDR3 is 15 residues. CDR1 SGDLS and CDR2 YYNGEE come from the germline V gene. V shed 3 bases and J shed 1 base, with 11 bases lying between them. CDR3 nucleotides: TGTGCCAGCAGCGGCGGTACTGCTTCTGGAAACACCATATATTTT. This translates into CASSGGTASGNTIYF.

The table lists this clonotype with many counts. The chain joins TRBV28 to TRBJ2-3, with TRBD2 as a possible D gene (6 bases). Germline V CDR1 and CDR2: MDHEN, SYDVKM. Trimming took off 10 bases at V and 0 bases at J, with 14 bases between the two ends. The CDR3 has 14 residues. The CDR3 DNA reads as TGTGCCATTGCGACTAGACTTAGCACAGATACGCAGTATTTT. As protein: CAIATRLSTDTQYF.

The table lists this clonotype with many counts. The CDR3: CASSLTGDQPQHF. Here the CDR3 DNA reads TGTGCCAGCAGCTTGACTGGCGATCAGCCCCAGCATTTT. J is TRBJ1-5 and V is TRBV5-5; D is unclear. Per germline, CDR1 SGHKS and CDR2 YYEKEE (reference sequence). V lost 1 base and J 5 bases, leaving 7 bases between the germline ends. The CDR3 totals 13 residues.

This clonotype has just a few counts. This chain connects TRBV7-8 to TRBJ1-2, with no clear D. V dropped 1 base and J dropped 10 bases, with 13 bases sitting between them. In germline, CDR1 is SGHVS, CDR2 FQNEAQ. The CDR3 contains 13 residues. DNA for the CDR3: TGTGCCAGCAGCTTAGTCCCCGCGCAGCCCTACACCTTC. Translated, it gives CASSLVPAQPYTF. The whole variable domain, remainder taken from reference TRBV7-8 and TRBJ1-2, is GAGVSQSPRYKVAKRGQDVALRCDPISGHVSLFWYQQALGQGPEFLTYFQNEAQLDKSGLPSDRFFAERPEGSVSTLKIQRTQQEDSAVYLCASSLVPAQPYTFGSGTRLTVV.